This TCR beta chain was profiled in a study of blood T cell repertoires in COVID-19. Study in general: PBMCs, B-cell-depleted T cells, or T cells were the source of the cDNA or gDNA that made up the material.

This clone was seen a single time. CDR3 size: 16 residues. Germline trimming cut 0 bases from V and 2 bases from J; bases unmatched to any gene: 5. Per the germline V gene, CDR1 is SQVTM and CDR2 is ANQGSEA. Only in-frame clones appear in the TCRdb table, and some are missing; sequencing was by immunoSEQ multiplex PCR. The sample records about 130,000 clones, about four fifths being singletons. The source is a woman aged 55-69 years with active or convalescent COVID-19. The J gene is TRBJ2-3, the V gene TRBV29-1, with 10 bases lining up with TRBD2. The source material was peripheral blood. Here the CDR3 reads CSVEDLAGGPTDTQYF. In DNA, the CDR3 is TGCAGCGTTGAAGATTTAGCGGGAGGACCCACAGATACGCAGTATTTT.